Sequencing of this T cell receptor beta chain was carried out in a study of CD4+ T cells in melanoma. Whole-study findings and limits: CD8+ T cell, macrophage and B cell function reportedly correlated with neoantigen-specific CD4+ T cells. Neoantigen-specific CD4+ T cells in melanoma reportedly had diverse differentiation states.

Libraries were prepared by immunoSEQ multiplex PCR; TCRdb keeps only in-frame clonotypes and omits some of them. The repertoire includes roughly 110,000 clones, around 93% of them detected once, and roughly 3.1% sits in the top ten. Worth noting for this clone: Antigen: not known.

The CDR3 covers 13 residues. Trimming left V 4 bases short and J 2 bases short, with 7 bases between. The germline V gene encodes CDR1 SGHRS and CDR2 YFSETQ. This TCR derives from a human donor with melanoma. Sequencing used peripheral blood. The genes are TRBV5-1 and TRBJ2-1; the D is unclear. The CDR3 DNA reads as TGCGCCAGCAGCCAAAACACCTACAATGAGCAGTTCTTC. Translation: CASSQNTYNEQFF.